The 25 T cell receptor beta chains reported below all come from one sample, sequenced in a study of blood T cell repertoires in COVID-19. This table comes from immunoSEQ multiplex PCR, and its TCRdb copy is limited to in-frame clones, with some not included. The table records about 63,000 clones, roughly 76% of them present only once. The sequencing sample was made of peripheral blood. Source of these receptors: an elderly woman with acute or convalescent COVID-19.

This chain uses TRBV18 with TRBJ1-5; possible D gene TRBD1, 6 bases. Germline V gene data show CDR1 as KGHSH and CDR2 as LQKENI. Deletions cut 5 bases from V and 4 bases from J, with 21 bases between. The CDR3 runs 17 residues. The CDR3 region is CASSGPREGGVNQPQHF. The CDR3 DNA sequence: TGTGCCAGCTCAGGTCCTAGGGAGGGGGGCGTGAATCAGCCCCAGCATTTT.

The V gene is TRBV6-6, the J gene TRBJ2-2; possible D gene TRBD1, 6 bases. The CDR3 has 13 residues. CDR1 and CDR2 (germline): MNHNY, SVGAGI (reference sequence). Trimming pared 7 bases from V and 5 bases from J, leaving 11 bases between. This chain's CDR3 is CASNRVYTGELFF. The CDR3 DNA sequence: TGTGCCAGCAACAGGGTCTATACCGGGGAGCTGTTTTTT.

This clone was found many times. CDR3 in DNA: TGTGCCAGTAGTATTTCGACAGGGGCCTATAGCAATCAGCCCCAGCATTTT. It is translated as CASSISTGAYSNQPQHF. This sequence joins TRBV19 and TRBJ1-5; TRBD1 agrees at 8 bases. Germline CDR1 LNHDA, CDR2 SQIVND (reference sequence). The length of the CDR3 is 17 residues. J was trimmed by 0 bases and V by 3 bases; bases with no gene match: 7.

The genes are TRBV19 and TRBJ1-1; D remains unclear. This CDR3 region has 13 residues. Trimming stripped 3 bases from V and 4 bases from J, with 9 bases between. Germline CDR1 is LNHDA and CDR2 is SQIVND (reference sequence). CDR3 bases: TGTGCCAGTAGTATGGGCCGAGTCACTGAAGCTTTCTTT. Translation: CASSMGRVTEAFF.

The chain carries TRBV19 and TRBJ2-2; TRBD1 is a possible D gene (5 bases). Germline CDR1 LNHDA, CDR2 SQIVND (reference sequence). V lost 3 bases and J lost 7, with 12 bases in between. The CDR3 covers 14 residues. The CDR3 sequence is CASSMGRSGGELFF. CDR3 nucleotides: TGTGCCAGTAGTATGGGGCGGTCGGGCGGGGAGCTGTTTTTT.

In DNA form, the CDR3 reads TGTGCCACCTCGCTCAGAACAGGGGTTGTCTACGAGCAGTACTTC. Protein sequence: CATSLRTGVVYEQYF. The chain links TRBV10-3 to TRBJ2-7, with 7 bases aligning to TRBD1. The V gene's germline CDR1 is ENHRY and CDR2 SYGVKD. The CDR3 spans 15 residues. The V gene end was trimmed by 10 bases and the J gene end by 3 bases; junction bases not matched to a gene: 15.

This chain connects TRBV2 to TRBJ2-3; 10 bases map to TRBD2. V was pared by 6 bases and J by 0 bases, with 3 bases of the junction left unmatched. The length of the CDR3 is 15 residues. Germline V gene data show CDR1 as SNHLY and CDR2 as FYNNEI. CDR3 bases: TGTGCCAGCAGAAGACTAGCGGGCAGCACAGATACGCAGTATTTT. Translating gives CASRRLAGSTDTQYF.

The chain uses TRBV6-5 and TRBJ2-7, with D possibly TRBD2 on 5 matching bases. The ends were cut back, 2 bases at V and 6 bases at J, with 17 bases in the middle. CDR1 and CDR2 (germline): MNHEY, SVGAGI. The length of the CDR3 is 15 residues. The chain's CDR3 is CASSYQAAAGSEQYF. The CDR3 nucleotides are TGTGCCAGCAGTTACCAAGCAGCGGCAGGCAGCGAGCAGTACTTC.

The genes are TRBV19 and TRBJ2-1, with D tentatively TRBD1 (6 bases). Trimming shortened V by 2 bases and J by 2 bases, and 10 bases separated the two germline ends. The germline gives CDR1 LNHDA, CDR2 SQIVND (reference sequence). CDR3 size: 15 residues. DNA for the CDR3: TGTGCCAGTAGTATAAAACAGGGAACCTACAATGAGCAGTTCTTC. Its translation is CASSIKQGTYNEQFF.

The rearrangement joins TRBV7-9 to TRBJ2-3; the match to TRBD2 covers 16 bases. Germline trimming cut 5 bases from V and 4 bases from J; bases unmatched to any gene: 3. Germline CDR1 is SEHNR and CDR2 is FQNEAQ (reference sequence). The CDR3 is 16 amino acids. CDR3: CASSPGLAGGADTQYF. For the CDR3, the DNA is TGTGCCAGCAGCCCGGGACTAGCGGGAGGGGCAGATACGCAGTATTTT. The full variable domain, completed using reference TRBV7-9 and TRBJ2-3, is DTGVSQNPRHKITKRGQNVTFRCDPISEHNRLYWYRQTLGQGPEFLTYFQNEAQLEKSRLLSDRFSAERPKGSFSTLEIQRTEQGDSAMYLCASSPGLAGGADTQYFGPGTRLTVL.

The rearrangement links TRBV5-1 to TRBJ2-1, with D perhaps matching TRBD1 (5 bases). In germline, CDR1 is SGHRS, CDR2 YFSETQ. This CDR3 has 17 residues. The V and J ends lost 2 bases and 0 bases respectively, with 15 bases between them. Here the CDR3 reads CASSFGDSRSSYNEQFF. The DNA for the CDR3 is TGCGCCAGCAGCTTCGGAGACAGTCGGAGCTCCTACAATGAGCAGTTCTTC.

The V gene is TRBV6-5, the J gene TRBJ1-1, with 8 positions matching TRBD1. Germline lookup yields CDR1 MNHEY and CDR2 SVGAGI. The CDR3 runs to 16 residues. V lost 0 bases, J lost 4 bases, and 7 bases stayed unmatched. CDR3 coding DNA: TGTGCCAGCAGTTACTCATTCACAGGGGGAAGCACTGAAGCTTTCTTT. Translated, it gives CASSYSFTGGSTEAFF.

The V and J genes are TRBV7-2 and TRBJ1-2, with D perhaps matching TRBD1 (6 bases). V lost 3 bases to trimming and J lost 9 bases, with 23 bases between them. The CDR3 runs 16 residues. Germline CDR1 is SGHTA and CDR2 is FQGNSA. The CDR3 here is CASSFQTGMGVESYTF. Here the CDR3 DNA reads TGTGCCAGCAGCTTTCAAACAGGGATGGGAGTTGAGAGCTACACCTTC.

The V call is TRBV29-1, the J call TRBJ2-1; weak D call: TRBD2 (5 bases). Trimming stripped 4 bases from V and 10 bases from J, with 14 bases between. The germline V gene has CDR1 SQVTM and CDR2 ANQGSEA. This CDR3 has 12 residues. In nucleotides, the CDR3 is TGCAGCGTTGCCCTAGCATCTTGGGAGCAGTTCTTC. This encodes CSVALASWEQFF.

The V gene is TRBV6-2 or TRBV6-3, the J gene TRBJ2-1, with D possibly being TRBD2 (6 bases). The CDR3 loop spans 16 amino acids. V dropped 2 bases and J dropped 3 bases, with 14 bases sitting between them. Germline assignment: CDR1 MNHEY and CDR2 SVGEGT. The DNA of the CDR3 is TGTGCCAGCAGTTACCCTGGCGTTAGCGGCTACAATGAGCAGTTCTTC. Its protein product is CASSYPGVSGYNEQFF.

V usage is TRBV10-3 and J usage is TRBJ2-7, with D unclear. The CDR3 has 14 residues. V lost 3 bases and J 0 bases, leaving 9 bases between the germline ends. The germline V gene encodes CDR1 ENHRY and CDR2 SYGVKD. In DNA form, the CDR3 reads TGTGCCATCAGTGACAGTCCCCCCTCCTACGAGCAGTACTTC. The encoded protein is CAISDSPPSYEQYF.

This sequence joins TRBV28 and TRBJ2-1; D unclear. Trimming removed 4 bases from V and 5 bases from J, with 15 bases in between. CDR3 length equals 15 residues. Germline V gene data show CDR1 as MDHEN and CDR2 as SYDVKM. The CDR3 loop reads CASSSTKNLHNEQFF. The CDR3 DNA sequence: TGTGCCAGCAGTTCCACTAAAAATCTTCACAATGAGCAGTTCTTC.

The genes are TRBV5-8 and TRBJ1-4; no firm D call. The germline V gene has CDR1 SGHTS and CDR2 YDEGEE. Trimming took off 3 bases at V and 0 bases at J, with 18 bases between the two ends. The CDR3 loop spans 18 amino acids. The CDR3 DNA follows: TGTGCCAGCAGCTCGATTCCGGGAAATGAAGCAACTAATGAAAAACTGTTTTTT. This codes for CASSSIPGNEATNEKLFF.

The chain links TRBV6-5 to TRBJ2-1; 9 nucleotides agree with TRBD2. Germline-derived CDR1 and CDR2 are MNHEY and SVGAGI. Trimming took 6 bases from V and 5 from J; bases not matched to a gene: 8. The CDR3 is made up of 15 amino acids. The CDR3, as DNA: TGTGCCAGCAGCCCGACTAGCGGAGCCAACAATGAGCAGTTCTTC. Protein product: CASSPTSGANNEQFF.

Here the CDR3 DNA reads TGTGCCACCGCTTTGGGCACCTATGGCTACACCTTC. As protein: CATALGTYGYTF. The chain employs TRBV28 and TRBJ1-2; D remains ambiguous. The CDR3 runs 12 residues. V lost 10 bases to trimming and J lost 4 bases, with 13 bases between them. The germline CDR1 and CDR2 sequences are MDHEN and SYDVKM.

The genes are TRBV2 and TRBJ1-2, with D tentatively TRBD1 (6 bases). Germline loops: CDR1 SNHLY, CDR2 FYNNEI. Trimming stripped 6 bases from V and 4 bases from J, with 12 bases between. The CDR3 has 13 amino acids. CDR3 sequence (DNA): TGTGCCAGCAGGCCACAGGGCTTCTATGGCTACACCTTC. Encoded protein: CASRPQGFYGYTF.

This clone was seen a few times. The rearrangement links TRBV28 to TRBJ1-1; 8 bases fit TRBD1. The CDR3 is 16 residues long. Germline V gene sequence: CDR1 MDHEN, CDR2 SYDVKM. V was clipped by 4 bases and J by 4 bases; unmatched bases: 11. CDR3 sequence: CASSSLWTGWGTEAFF. CDR3 coding DNA: TGTGCCAGCAGTTCTCTCTGGACAGGGTGGGGCACTGAAGCTTTCTTT.

This chain links TRBV28 with TRBJ2-5; 8 bases are a match to TRBD2. From germline, CDR1 is MDHEN and CDR2 SYDVKM. There are 18 residues in the CDR3. V shed 1 base and J 0 bases; nucleotides not matched to a gene: 10. The CDR3 DNA is TGTGCCAGCAGTTTATACCTGACTAGCGTTCAAAACCAAGAGACCCAGTACTTC. It codes for CASSLYLTSVQNQETQYF.

V is TRBV18 and J is TRBJ1-1, with 7 bases fitting TRBD1. The germline CDR1 and CDR2 sequences are KGHSH and LQKENI. This CDR3 has 14 residues. V lost 5 bases, J lost 5 bases, and 8 bases stayed unmatched. CDR3 residues: CASSTTGRGTEAFF. DNA of the CDR3: TGTGCCAGCTCAACGACAGGGCGGGGTACTGAAGCTTTCTTT. The full variable domain, rest sourced from reference TRBV18 and TRBJ1-1, is NAGVMQNPRHLVRRRGQEARLRCSPMKGHSHVYWYRQLPEEGLKFMVYLQKENIIDESGMPKERFSAEFPKEGPSILRIQQVVRGDSAAYFCASSTTGRGTEAFFGQGTRLTVV.

This clone was observed once. The V call is TRBV6-5, the J call TRBJ2-1; 9 nucleotides line up with TRBD2. CDR1 MNHEY and CDR2 SVGAGI come from the germline V gene. With V trimmed by 6 bases and J by 6 bases, 9 bases remained unmatched. CDR3 length equals 15 residues. Here the CDR3 reads CASRQIAGVGNEQFF. DNA of the CDR3: TGTGCCAGCAGACAAATAGCGGGAGTAGGCAATGAGCAGTTCTTC.